These 17 T cell receptor beta chains were all obtained from the same sample, sequenced in a study of identical twins. TCRdb independently ran MiXCR on the 5' RACE reads; one entry per CDR3 protein. The table has 310,000 or so distinct CDR3 sequences, less than 9% seen once. The data also belong to a second study, concerning yellow fever vaccine responses in identical twins.

The sequencing sample was made of memory (CD45RO+) T cells sorted from blood. The source is a woman between 18 and 30 years old in good health.

This clonotype was seen at least ten times. This sequence joins TRBV28 and TRBJ2-1, with TRBD2 identical over 9 bases. CDR3 size: 20 residues. Per the germline V gene, CDR1 is MDHEN and CDR2 is SYDVKM. V gave up 7 bases and J gave up 4 bases; unmatched junction bases: 23. Here the CDR3 reads CASTPGSGSGRLKFYNEQFF. CDR3 DNA: TGTGCCAGCACACCCGGGTCGGGTAGCGGGAGATTGAAGTTTTACAATGAGCAGTTCTTC.

V gene TRBV7-9 combines with J gene TRBJ2-1; unclear D gene. V lost 5 bases to trimming and J lost 2 bases, with 10 bases between them. CDR3 length: 14 residues. Germline CDR1 reads SEHNR; CDR2 reads FQNEAQ (reference sequence). The CDR3 sequence: CASSVTSTYNEQFF. The CDR3 DNA reads TGTGCCAGCAGCGTTACAAGTACCTACAATGAGCAGTTCTTC.

Ten or more counts support this clonotype. The chain recombines TRBV5-1 with TRBJ2-1, with TRBD2 identical over 11 bases. The CDR3 sequence is 19 residues long. Germline V lookup: CDR1 SGHRS, CDR2 YFSETQ. Trimming removed 4 bases from V and 0 bases from J; junction bases left unmatched: 12. CDR3 residues: CASSVWASGGRSSYNEQFF. CDR3 nucleotide sequence: TGCGCCAGCAGCGTTTGGGCTAGCGGGGGGAGAAGCTCCTACAATGAGCAGTTCTTC.

This chain joins TRBV6-5 and TRBJ2-3, with a weak D call TRBD1 (5 bases). The germline V gene has CDR1 MNHEY and CDR2 SVGAGI. V shed 0 bases and J shed 3 bases, with 10 bases lying between them. This CDR3 is 15 amino acids long. The chain's CDR3 is CASSYSDIVTDTQYF. As DNA, the CDR3 is TGTGCCAGCAGTTACTCGGACATCGTGACAGATACGCAGTATTTT.

A few counts support this clonotype. The V and J genes are TRBV28 and TRBJ2-1; the D gene is possibly TRBD2 (5 bases). The CDR3 has 11 residues. CDR1 MDHEN and CDR2 SYDVKM come from the germline V gene. V was shortened by 8 bases and J by 7 bases, with 9 bases between the two germline ends. The DNA of the CDR3 is TGTGCCAGCGGACTTTTAAATGAGCAGTTCTTC. Translating it yields CASGLLNEQFF.

This clonotype was counted between two and nine times. The chain carries TRBV19 and TRBJ2-1, with 7 bases matching TRBD1. The CDR3 contains 15 residues. Germline V lookup: CDR1 LNHDA, CDR2 SQIVND (reference sequence). V trimming: 3 bases; J trimming: 6 bases; junction bases outside the gene matches: 8. This CDR3 is CASSIQGVRFNEQFF. The CDR3 DNA reads TGTGCCAGTAGTATTCAGGGGGTCCGATTCAATGAGCAGTTCTTC.

This clonotype appeared many times. The rearrangement links TRBV12-3 or TRBV12-4 to TRBJ2-1; 7 positions match TRBD1. The CDR3 covers 15 residues. J was trimmed by 5 bases and V by 10 bases; bases with no gene match: 14. The CDR3 region has the DNA TGTGCCACCTTCAAGAGACAGGGAGACGACAATGAGCAGTTCTTC. Amino acid sequence: CATFKRQGDDNEQFF.

This clonotype occurred a few times. The chain has TRBV20-1 and TRBJ2-7, with TRBD2 identical over 13 bases. Germline values: CDR1 DFQATT, CDR2 SNEGSKA (reference sequence). The CDR3 totals 18 residues. For the CDR3, the DNA is TGCAGCCGGAGGACTAGCGGGAGCGGGTTTAGCACAAGCTCGGGGCAGTACTTC. This codes for CSRRTSGSGFSTSSGQYF.

This chain uses TRBV20-1 with TRBJ2-1; 10 nucleotides match TRBD2. In germline, CDR1 is DFQATT, CDR2 SNEGSKA (reference sequence). Trimming took 5 bases from V and 1 from J; bases not matched to a gene: 14. This CDR3 has 18 residues. The CDR3 loop reads CSAPVAGGRFSSYNEQFF. CDR3 bases: TGCAGTGCTCCGGTAGCGGGAGGCCGATTTTCATCCTACAATGAGCAGTTCTTC.

This chain links TRBV4-1 with TRBJ1-1; D uncertain. Trimming took 0 bases from V and 0 from J, leaving 8 bases between them. CDR1 and CDR2 from the germline V gene are MGHRA and YSYEKL. This CDR3 region has 15 residues. The CDR3 nucleotides are TGCGCCAGCAGCCAAGACTGGGCCATGAACACTGAAGCTTTCTTT. It translates to CASSQDWAMNTEAFF.

In this sample, this clonotype turned up many times. The CDR3 sequence is CASSPRTENIQYF. The CDR3 DNA reads as TGTGCCAGCAGCCCGAGGACAGAAAACATTCAGTACTTC. The chain couples TRBV7-6 to TRBJ2-4; weak D call: TRBD1 (6 bases). V shed 5 bases and J shed 5 bases, with 10 bases lying between them. CDR1 and CDR2 (germline): SGHVS, FNYEAQ. The CDR3 covers 13 residues.

This clonotype was seen many times. The chain recombines TRBV4-1 with TRBJ1-4; 8 nucleotides match TRBD1. This CDR3 has 16 amino acids. Germline V gene sequence: CDR1 MGHRA, CDR2 YSYEKL. Trimming at V came to 3 bases and at J to 0 bases, leaving 3 bases not matched to a gene. CDR3 protein: CASSQLGQATNEKLFF. DNA of the CDR3: TGCGCCAGCAGCCAGTTGGGACAGGCAACTAATGAAAAACTGTTTTTT.

In its sample, this clonotype was seen many times. The CDR3 DNA reads as TGCGCCAGCAGCCAAAGGAGGGTCGAATCACCCCTCCACTTT. Encoded protein: CASSQRRVESPLHF. The rearrangement uses TRBV4-1 and TRBJ1-6; D gene ambiguous. V was cut by 2 bases and J by 10 bases, with 12 bases left in between. Looked up from germline, CDR1 is MGHRA and CDR2 is YSYEKL. The CDR3 has 14 amino acids.

This chain connects TRBV11-2 to TRBJ2-2; 8 bases align to TRBD2. V lost 4 bases, J lost 0 bases, and 4 bases stayed unmatched. Looked up from germline, CDR1 is SGHAT and CDR2 is FQNNGV. The CDR3 spans 16 residues. For the CDR3, the DNA is TGTGCCAGCAGCTCCGGAGCGGGAGCGAACACCGGGGAGCTGTTTTTT. Amino acid sequence: CASSSGAGANTGELFF.

The CDR3 spells CSFNRVLNTEAFF. Here the CDR3 DNA reads TGCAGCTTCAACAGGGTTCTGAACACTGAAGCTTTCTTT. V gene TRBV29-1 combines with J gene TRBJ1-1, with D possibly TRBD1 on 6 matching bases. In germline, CDR1 is SQVTM, CDR2 ANQGSEA. The CDR3 length is 13 residues. Trimming shortened V by 8 bases and J by 0 bases, and 13 bases separated the two germline ends.

This clonotype was seen repeatedly, ten times or more. The chain is built from TRBV6-1 and TRBJ2-3; the D is unclear. Trimming shortened V by 4 bases and J by 5 bases, and 4 bases separated the two germline ends. CDR1 and CDR2 (germline): MNHNS, SASEGT. CDR3 size: 11 residues. The CDR3 bases are TGTGCCAGCAGTGTTGTAGATACGCAGTATTTT. Its translation: CASSVVDTQYF.

This clonotype was picked up many times. The chain links TRBV4-1 to TRBJ1-5, with unresolved D. V gave up 2 bases and J gave up 5 bases, with 7 bases separating them. The CDR3 runs to 13 residues. CDR1 and CDR2 (germline): MGHRA, YSYEKL. CDR3 DNA: TGCGCCAGCAGCCAATTACGAGATCAGCCCCAGCATTTT. It specifies CASSQLRDQPQHF.